The entry that follows covers one TCR beta chain sequence. Clones were sequenced by immunoSEQ multiplex PCR, and TCRdb holds only the in-frame ones, with some missing. The profile covers approximately 97,000 clones, with 85% to 95% appearing a single time and roughly 0.3% taken by the ten largest. This CDR3 contains 15 residues. CDR1 MDHEN and CDR2 SYDVKM come from the germline V gene. The V end lost 2 bases, the J end lost 2 bases, and 10 bases lay between the germline ends. This record comes from a study of technical replicates of blood from a handful of donors. This TCR was sampled from a human donor in good health. The source material was T cells isolated from PBMCs. This rearrangement joins TRBV28 to TRBJ1-5; possible D gene TRBD1, 6 bases. The CDR3 loop is CASSLTGFGNQPQHF. The CDR3 DNA reads as TGTGCCAGCAGTTTAACAGGGTTCGGCAATCAGCCCCAGCATTTT. Together with reference TRBV28 and TRBJ1-5, the CDR3 gives the full variable domain: DVKVTQSSRYLVKRTGEKVFLECVQDMDHENMFWYRQDPGLGLRLIYFSYDVKMKEKGDIPEGYSVSREKKERFSLILESASTNQTSMYLCASSLTGFGNQPQHFGDGTRLSIL.